A selection of T cell receptor beta chains follows, all from one sample in a study of T cell changes during pregnancy in multiple sclerosis. Here immunoSEQ multiplex PCR was the method, and the copy in TCRdb shows in-frame clones only, minus some. The sample shows about 11,000 clones, roughly 94% of them seen only once. The sample in question was CD4+ T cells from peripheral blood mononuclear cells, obtained before pregnancy. These receptors were collected from a female donor with multiple sclerosis, enrolled in a pregnancy study. Both conserved end residues are part of each CDR3. The order of the fields is CDR3 DNA, CDR3 protein, D gene, CDR3 length, V gene, J gene. D genes are given only for firm matches.

TGTGCCAGCGGAAGACAGTCTCTCTCTGGAAACACCATATATTTT,CASGRQSLSGNTIYF,NA,15,TRBV6-5,TRBJ1-3
TGTGCCAGCAGTGGAAGACAGGCGCCCTTCAATCAGCCCCAGCATTTT,CASSGRQAPFNQPQHF,NA,16,TRBV6-1,TRBJ1-5
TGTGCCTGGACCAAGGAGGGCTCTGGAAACACCATATATTTT,CAWTKEGSGNTIYF,NA,14,TRBV30,TRBJ1-3
TGTGCCTGGAGTGATTGGAGCGGGAAGAGCACAGATACGCAGTATTTT,CAWSDWSGKSTDTQYF,TRBD2,16,TRBV30,TRBJ2-3
TGTGCCAGCAGTGAGGCTGTGTTCAATGAGCAGTTCTTC,CASSEAVFNEQFF,NA,13,TRBV6-1,TRBJ2-1
TGTGCCAGCAGCGCGCTACGGGGGGGTTCCTATGGCTACACCTTC,CASSALRGGSYGYTF,NA,15,TRBV9,TRBJ1-2
TGTGCCAGCAGCCTATGGGTAGCGGGGGGGTTTAGTGAGCAGTTCTTC,CASSLWVAGGFSEQFF,TRBD2,16,TRBV2,TRBJ2-1
TGTGCCAGCAGCCCCCAAGATAGTGGGACCCAGTACTTC,CASSPQDSGTQYF,NA,13,TRBV7-9,TRBJ2-5
TGTGCCAGCAGTGTCCAGGGTCGGAGAACTGAAGCTTTCTTT,CASSVQGRRTEAFF,NA,14,TRBV2,TRBJ1-1
TGTGCCAGCAGCCAAGGTCTAGCGGGGGTATACAATGAGCAGTTCTTC,CASSQGLAGVYNEQFF,TRBD2,16,TRBV4-2,TRBJ2-1
TGTGCCAGTAGTGCAGGGACTAGTGGGAAAGAGACCCAGTACTTC,CASSAGTSGKETQYF,TRBD2,15,TRBV19,TRBJ2-5
TGTGCCAGCAGCTCTTTGACATCACCCCTCCACTTT,CASSSLTSPLHF,NA,12,TRBV5-4,TRBJ1-6
TGTGCCTGGAGTCCTCAGGGCTGGGACACTGAAGCTTTCTTT,CAWSPQGWDTEAFF,NA,14,TRBV30,TRBJ1-1